This T cell receptor (beta chain) was documented in a study of cytomegalovirus exposure and HLA in healthy donors. V lost 2 bases, J lost 2 bases, and 11 bases lay in between. This CDR3 comprises 14 residues. The germline CDR1 and CDR2 sequences are SGDLS and YYNGEE. With 60 Vbeta and 13 Jbeta primers, the PCR was carried out. Assay used: immunoSEQ multiplex PCR; TCRdb lists only in-frame clones, some missing. The sample records some 150,000 clones, over 70% being singletons. Sequences were obtained from PBMCs. The TCR originated in a man aged 25-40 years in good health and CMV-seronegative. This chain uses TRBV9 with TRBJ2-7, with TRBD1 as a possible D gene (5 bases). Written as DNA, the CDR3 is TGTGCCAGCAGCGTTGGTGGGGCCCCCTACGAGCAGTACTTC. Residues: CASSVGGAPYEQYF.